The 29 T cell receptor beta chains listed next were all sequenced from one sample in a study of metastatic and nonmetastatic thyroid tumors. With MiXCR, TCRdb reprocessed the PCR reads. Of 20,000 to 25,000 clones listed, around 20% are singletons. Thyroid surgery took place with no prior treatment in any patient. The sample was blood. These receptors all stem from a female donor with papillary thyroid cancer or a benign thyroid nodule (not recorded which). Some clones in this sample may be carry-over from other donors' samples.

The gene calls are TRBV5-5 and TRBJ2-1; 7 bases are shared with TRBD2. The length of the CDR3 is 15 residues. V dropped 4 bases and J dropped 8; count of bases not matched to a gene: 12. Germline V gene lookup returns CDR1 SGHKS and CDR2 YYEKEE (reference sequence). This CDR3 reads CASSEWGGGFDEQFF. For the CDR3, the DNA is TGTGCCAGCAGCGAGTGGGGGGGAGGCTTCGATGAGCAGTTCTTC.

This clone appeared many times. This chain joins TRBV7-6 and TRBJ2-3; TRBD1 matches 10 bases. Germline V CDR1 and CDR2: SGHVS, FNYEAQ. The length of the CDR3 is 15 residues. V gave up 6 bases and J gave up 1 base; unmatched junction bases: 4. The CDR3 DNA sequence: TGTGCCAGCAGTCCCGGGACAGGGGGCACAGATACGCAGTATTTT. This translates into CASSPGTGGTDTQYF.

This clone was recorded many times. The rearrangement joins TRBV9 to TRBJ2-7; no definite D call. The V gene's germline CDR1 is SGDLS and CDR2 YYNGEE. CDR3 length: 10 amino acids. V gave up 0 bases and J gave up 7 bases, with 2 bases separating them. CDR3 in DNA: TGTGCCAGCAGCGTAGAGGAGCAGTACTTC. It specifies CASSVEEQYF.

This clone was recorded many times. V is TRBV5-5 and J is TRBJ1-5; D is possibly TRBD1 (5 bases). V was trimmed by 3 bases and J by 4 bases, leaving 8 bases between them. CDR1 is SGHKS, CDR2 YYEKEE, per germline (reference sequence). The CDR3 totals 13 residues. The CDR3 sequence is CASSSDINQPQHF. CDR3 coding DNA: TGTGCCAGCAGCTCGGACATTAATCAGCCCCAGCATTTT. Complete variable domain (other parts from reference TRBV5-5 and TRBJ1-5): DAGVTQSPTHLIKTRGQQVTLRCSPISGHKSVSWYQQVLGQGPQFIFQYYEKEERGRGNFPDRFSARQFPNYSSELNVNALLLGDSALYLCASSSDINQPQHFGDGTRLSIL.

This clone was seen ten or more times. In DNA form, the CDR3 reads TGTGCCAGCTCACCTAAGACAGGCTCAGGCACAGATACGCAGTATTTT. It yields the protein CASSPKTGSGTDTQYF. The rearrangement joins TRBV18 to TRBJ2-3; a possible D gene is TRBD1 (6 bases). In germline, CDR1 is KGHSH, CDR2 LQKENI. CDR3 size: 16 residues. The V and J ends lost 3 bases and 1 base respectively, with 14 bases between them. Based on the CDR3 plus reference TRBV18 and TRBJ2-3, the full variable domain is NAGVMQNPRHLVRRRGQEARLRCSPMKGHSHVYWYRQLPEEGLKFMVYLQKENIIDESGMPKERFSAEFPKEGPSILRIQQVVRGDSAAYFCASSPKTGSGTDTQYFGPGTRLTVL.

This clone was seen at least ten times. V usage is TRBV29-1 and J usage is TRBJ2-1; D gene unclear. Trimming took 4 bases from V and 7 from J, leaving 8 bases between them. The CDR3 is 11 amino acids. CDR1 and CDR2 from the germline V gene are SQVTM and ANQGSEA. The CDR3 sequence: CSVGVDNEQFF. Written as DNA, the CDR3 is TGCAGCGTTGGAGTTGATAATGAGCAGTTCTTC.

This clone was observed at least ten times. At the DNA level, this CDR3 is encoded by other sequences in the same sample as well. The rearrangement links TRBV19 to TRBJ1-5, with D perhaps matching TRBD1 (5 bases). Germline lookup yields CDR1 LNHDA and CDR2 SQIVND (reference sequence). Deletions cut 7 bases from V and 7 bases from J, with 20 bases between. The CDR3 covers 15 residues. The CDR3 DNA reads TGTGCCAGTATAATGACGGGGGGAGACCTCCAGCCCCAGCATTTT. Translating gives CASIMTGGDLQPQHF.

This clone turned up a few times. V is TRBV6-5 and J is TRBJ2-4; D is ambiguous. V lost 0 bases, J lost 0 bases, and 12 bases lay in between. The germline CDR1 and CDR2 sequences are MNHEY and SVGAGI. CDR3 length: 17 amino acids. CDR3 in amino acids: CASSYSIGSLAKNIQYF. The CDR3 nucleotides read TGTGCCAGCAGTTACTCGATAGGCTCCCTAGCCAAAAACATTCAGTACTTC.

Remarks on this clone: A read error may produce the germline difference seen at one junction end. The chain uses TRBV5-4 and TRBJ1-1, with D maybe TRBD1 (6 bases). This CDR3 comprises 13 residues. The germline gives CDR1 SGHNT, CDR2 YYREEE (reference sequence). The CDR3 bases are TGTGCCAGCAGCTTGCACAGGGACACTGAAGCTTTATTT. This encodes CASSLHRDTEALF.

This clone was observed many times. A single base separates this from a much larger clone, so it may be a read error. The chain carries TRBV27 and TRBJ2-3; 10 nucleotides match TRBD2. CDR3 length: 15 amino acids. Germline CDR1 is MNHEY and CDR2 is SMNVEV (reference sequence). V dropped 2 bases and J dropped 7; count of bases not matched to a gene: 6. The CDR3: CASSLAAGGMYTQYF. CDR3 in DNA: TGTGCCAGCAGTTTAGCAGCGGGGGGGATGTATACGCAGTATTTT.

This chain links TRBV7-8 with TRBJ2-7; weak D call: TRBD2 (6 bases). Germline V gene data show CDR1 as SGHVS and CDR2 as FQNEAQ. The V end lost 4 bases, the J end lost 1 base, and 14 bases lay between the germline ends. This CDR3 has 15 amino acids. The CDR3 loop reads CASSSPPRGSYEQYF. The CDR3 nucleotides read TGTGCCAGCAGCTCACCACCCCGGGGGTCCTACGAGCAGTACTTC.

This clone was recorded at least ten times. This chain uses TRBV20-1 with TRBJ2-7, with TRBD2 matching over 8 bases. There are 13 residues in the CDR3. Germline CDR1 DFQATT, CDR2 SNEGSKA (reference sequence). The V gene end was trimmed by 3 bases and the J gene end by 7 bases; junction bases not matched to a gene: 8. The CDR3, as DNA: TGCAGTGCTAGGCCAGCGGGAGCGGGGGAGCAGTACTTC. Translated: CSARPAGAGEQYF.

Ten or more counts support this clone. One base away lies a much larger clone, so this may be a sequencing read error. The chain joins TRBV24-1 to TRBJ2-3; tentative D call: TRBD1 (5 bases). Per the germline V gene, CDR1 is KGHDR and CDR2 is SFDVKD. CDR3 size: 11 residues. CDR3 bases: TGTGCCACCAGTGACACAGGTACGCAGTATTTT. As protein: CATSDTGTQYF.

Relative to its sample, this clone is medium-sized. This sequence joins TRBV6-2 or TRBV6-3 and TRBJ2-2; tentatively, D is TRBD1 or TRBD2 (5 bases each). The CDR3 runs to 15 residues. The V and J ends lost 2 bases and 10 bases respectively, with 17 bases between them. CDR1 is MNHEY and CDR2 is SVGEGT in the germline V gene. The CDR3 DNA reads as TGTGCCAGCAGTTACGGGGGAGTTCAGCTCGAGGAGCTGTTTTTT. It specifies CASSYGGVQLEELFF.

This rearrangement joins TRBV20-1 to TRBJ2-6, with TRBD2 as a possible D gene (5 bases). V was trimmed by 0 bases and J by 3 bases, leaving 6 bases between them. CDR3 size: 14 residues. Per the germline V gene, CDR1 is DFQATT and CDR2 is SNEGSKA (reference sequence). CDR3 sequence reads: CSAREAVGANVLTF. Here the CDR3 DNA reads TGCAGTGCTAGAGAAGCGGTTGGGGCCAACGTCCTGACTTTC.

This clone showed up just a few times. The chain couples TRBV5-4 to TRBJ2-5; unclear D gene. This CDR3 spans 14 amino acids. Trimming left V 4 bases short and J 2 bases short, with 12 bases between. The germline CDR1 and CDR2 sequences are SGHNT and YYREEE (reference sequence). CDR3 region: CASSLMRFQETQYF. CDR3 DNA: TGTGCCAGCAGCCTTATGAGATTTCAAGAGACCCAGTACTTC. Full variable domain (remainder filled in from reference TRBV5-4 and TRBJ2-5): ETGVTQSPTHLIKTRGQQVTLRCSSQSGHNTVSWYQQALGQGPQFIFQYYREEENGRGNFPPRFSGLQFPNYSSELNVNALELDDSALYLCASSLMRFQETQYFGPGTRLLVL.

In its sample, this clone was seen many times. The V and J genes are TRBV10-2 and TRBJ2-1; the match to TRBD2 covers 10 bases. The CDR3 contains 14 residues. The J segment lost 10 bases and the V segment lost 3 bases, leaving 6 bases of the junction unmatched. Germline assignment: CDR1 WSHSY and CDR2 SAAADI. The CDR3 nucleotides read TGCGCCAGCAGTGAAAAGCGGGAGGGCCACGAGCAGTTCTTC. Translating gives CASSEKREGHEQFF.

The CDR3: CASSPDRGLYEQYF. The DNA for the CDR3 is TGTGCCAGCAGCCCGGACAGGGGGCTTTACGAGCAGTACTTC. The rearrangement joins TRBV3-1 to TRBJ2-7; 11 nucleotides align to TRBD1. The CDR3 runs 14 residues. V dropped 4 bases and J dropped 4; count of bases not matched to a gene: 3. Germline V CDR1 and CDR2: LGHDT, YNNKEL (reference sequence).

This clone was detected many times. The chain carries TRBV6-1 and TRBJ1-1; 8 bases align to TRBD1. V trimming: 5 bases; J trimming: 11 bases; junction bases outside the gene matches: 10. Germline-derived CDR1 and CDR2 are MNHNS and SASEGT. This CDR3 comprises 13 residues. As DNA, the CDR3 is TGTGCCAGCAGTCCCCGGACAGGGTTCGGCGCTTTCTTT. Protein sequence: CASSPRTGFGAFF.

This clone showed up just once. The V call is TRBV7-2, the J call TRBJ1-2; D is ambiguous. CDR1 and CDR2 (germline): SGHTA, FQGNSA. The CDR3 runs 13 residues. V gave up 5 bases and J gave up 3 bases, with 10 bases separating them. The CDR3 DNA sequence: TGTGCCAGCAGCAACGGAAAGTACTATGGCTACACCTTC. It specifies CASSNGKYYGYTF.

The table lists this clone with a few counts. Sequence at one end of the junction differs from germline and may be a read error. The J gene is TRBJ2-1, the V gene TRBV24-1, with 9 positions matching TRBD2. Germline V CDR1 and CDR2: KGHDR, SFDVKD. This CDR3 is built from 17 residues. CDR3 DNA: TGTGCCACCAGTGATGTTAGCGGGAGTCGCTCCTACAATGATCAGTTCTTC. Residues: CATSDVSGSRSYNDQFF.

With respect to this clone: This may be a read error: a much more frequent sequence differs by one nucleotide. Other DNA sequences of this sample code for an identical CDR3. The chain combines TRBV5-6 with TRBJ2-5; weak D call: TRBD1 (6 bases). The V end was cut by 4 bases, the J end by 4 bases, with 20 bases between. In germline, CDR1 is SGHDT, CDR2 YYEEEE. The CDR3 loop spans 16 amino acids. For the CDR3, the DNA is TGTGCCAGCAGCCGCCTTACAGGGAGATTGGGAGAGACCCAGTACTTC. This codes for CASSRLTGRLGETQYF. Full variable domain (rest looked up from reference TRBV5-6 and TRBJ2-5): DAGVTQSPTHLIKTRGQQVTLRCSPKSGHDTVSWYQQALGQGPQFIFQYYEEEERQRGNFPDRFSGHQFPNYSSELNVNALLLGDSALYLCASSRLTGRLGETQYFGPGTRLLVL.

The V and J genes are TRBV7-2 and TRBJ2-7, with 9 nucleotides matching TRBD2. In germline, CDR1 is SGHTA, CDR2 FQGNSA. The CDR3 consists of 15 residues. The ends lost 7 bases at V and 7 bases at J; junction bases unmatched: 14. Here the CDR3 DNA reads TGTGCCAGCATTACCATAGCGGGAGAACTGAGTGAGCAGTACTTC. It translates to CASITIAGELSEQYF.

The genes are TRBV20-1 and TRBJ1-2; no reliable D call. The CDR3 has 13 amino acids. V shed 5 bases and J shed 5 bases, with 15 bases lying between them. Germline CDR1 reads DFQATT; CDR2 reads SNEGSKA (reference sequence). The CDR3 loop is CSAEGPYYYGYTF. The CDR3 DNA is TGCAGTGCTGAGGGTCCGTATTATTATGGCTACACCTTC.

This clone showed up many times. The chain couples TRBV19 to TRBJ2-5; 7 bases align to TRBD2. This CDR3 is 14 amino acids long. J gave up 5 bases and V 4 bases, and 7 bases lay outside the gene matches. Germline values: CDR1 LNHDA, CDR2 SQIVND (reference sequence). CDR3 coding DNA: TGTGCCAGTAGTACGACTAGCTTCGGGGAGACCCAGTACTTC. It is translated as CASSTTSFGETQYF.

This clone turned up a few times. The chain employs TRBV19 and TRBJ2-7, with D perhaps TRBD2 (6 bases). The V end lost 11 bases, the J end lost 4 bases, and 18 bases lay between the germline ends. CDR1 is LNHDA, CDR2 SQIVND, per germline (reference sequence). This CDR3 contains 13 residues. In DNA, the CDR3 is TGTGCCTCGCGACCGGGACTGAGATACGAGCAGTACTTC. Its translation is CASRPGLRYEQYF.

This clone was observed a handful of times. CDR3 coding DNA: TGTGCCAGCAGTAACCCATCAGACGGCTACACCTTC. It encodes CASSNPSDGYTF. The V and J genes are TRBV28 and TRBJ1-2; D is unclear. The length of the CDR3 is 12 residues. Germline assignment: CDR1 MDHEN and CDR2 SYDVKM. The ends were cut back, 5 bases at V and 8 bases at J, with 12 bases in the middle.

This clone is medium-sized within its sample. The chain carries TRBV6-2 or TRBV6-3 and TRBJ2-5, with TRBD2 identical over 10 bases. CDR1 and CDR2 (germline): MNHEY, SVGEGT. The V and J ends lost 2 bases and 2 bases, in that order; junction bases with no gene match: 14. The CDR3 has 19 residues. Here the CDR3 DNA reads TGTGCCAGCAGTTACCCCAGAGGGCAAGTAGCGGGAGGTCAAGAGACCCAGTACTTC. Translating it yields CASSYPRGQVAGGQETQYF.

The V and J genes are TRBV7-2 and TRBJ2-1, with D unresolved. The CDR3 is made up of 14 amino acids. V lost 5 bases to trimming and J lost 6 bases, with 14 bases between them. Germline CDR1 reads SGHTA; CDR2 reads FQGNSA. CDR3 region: CASSPSGPINEQFF. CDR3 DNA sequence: TGTGCCAGCAGCCCGTCCGGGCCTATCAATGAGCAGTTCTTC.